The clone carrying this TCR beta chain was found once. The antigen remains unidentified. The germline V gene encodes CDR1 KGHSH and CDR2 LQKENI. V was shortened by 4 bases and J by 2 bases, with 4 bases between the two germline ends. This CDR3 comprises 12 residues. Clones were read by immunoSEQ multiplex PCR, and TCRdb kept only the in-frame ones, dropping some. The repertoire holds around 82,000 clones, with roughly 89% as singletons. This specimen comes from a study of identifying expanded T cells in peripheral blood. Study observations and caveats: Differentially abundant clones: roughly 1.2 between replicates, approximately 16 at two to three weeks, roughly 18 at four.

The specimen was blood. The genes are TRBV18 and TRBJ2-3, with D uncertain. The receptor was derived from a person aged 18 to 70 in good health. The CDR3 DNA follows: TGTGCCAGCTCACGATACACAGATACGCAGTATTTT. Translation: CASSRYTDTQYF.